The 18 T cell receptor beta chains below come from one sample, sequenced in a study of blood T cell repertoires in COVID-19. Some clones are missing from TCRdb's copy, which holds only in-frame ones; the method was immunoSEQ multiplex PCR. The profile shows around 300,000 clones, roughly 89% of them singletons. Sequences were obtained from peripheral blood. Receptor source: a woman aged 40 to 49 who had recovered from COVID-19.

This rearrangement joins TRBV5-4 to TRBJ1-1; D is ambiguous. Trimming removed 5 bases from V and 0 bases from J, with 14 bases in between. Germline lookup yields CDR1 SGHNT and CDR2 YYREEE (reference sequence). This CDR3 is 15 amino acids long. The CDR3 loop reads CASSPLHDMNTEAFF. CDR3 nucleotides: TGTGCCAGCAGTCCTCTTCATGACATGAACACTGAAGCTTTCTTT.

The chain links TRBV7-3 to TRBJ2-2; 10 bases align to TRBD2. J gave up 6 bases and V 5 bases, and 9 bases lay outside the gene matches. Germline CDR1 and CDR2: SGHTA and FQGTGA. The CDR3 totals 16 residues. CDR3 nucleotide sequence: TGTGCCAGCAGCGGGCAGCGGGAGGGCCCCGCCGGGGAGCTGTTTTTT. Its protein product is CASSGQREGPAGELFF.

The gene calls are TRBV3-1 (or the pseudogene TRBV3-2) and TRBJ1-3; no definite D call. Germline V lookup: CDR1 LGHDT, CDR2 YNNKEL (reference sequence). V lost 0 bases, J lost 0 bases, and 9 bases lay in between. The CDR3 loop spans 16 amino acids. CDR3 amino acids: CASSQERQLSGNTIYF. As DNA, the CDR3 is TGTGCCAGCAGCCAAGAGCGACAACTCTCTGGAAACACCATATATTTT.

The V call is TRBV6-5, the J call TRBJ2-2; 12 bases map to TRBD1. Losses at the gene ends were 7 bases for V and 8 bases for J; bases not matched to a gene: 8. Germline CDR1 reads MNHEY; CDR2 reads SVGAGI. This CDR3 is built from 15 residues. CDR3 sequence reads: CASIWGQGAVGELFF. The CDR3 coding sequence is TGTGCCAGCATATGGGGACAGGGGGCGGTAGGGGAGCTGTTTTTT.

This chain uses TRBV6-5 with TRBJ1-6; weak D call: TRBD1 (5 bases). There are 15 residues in the CDR3. Trimming took off 7 bases at V and 7 bases at J, with 17 bases between the two ends. The V gene's germline CDR1 is MNHEY and CDR2 SVGAGI. DNA for the CDR3: TGTGCCAGCACAAGCGCGAGGAGGGGCAATTCACCCCTCCACTTT. This sequence encodes CASTSARRGNSPLHF.

The chain has TRBV6-4 and TRBJ1-3; no definite D call. The germline V and J ends were trimmed by 2 bases and 4 bases, with 6 bases remaining between them. The CDR3 has 13 residues. Germline V gene data show CDR1 as MRHNA and CDR2 as SNTAGT. The CDR3 DNA reads as TGTGCCAGCAGTGACCCCCAGGGAAACACCATATATTTT. Amino acid sequence: CASSDPQGNTIYF.

The chain recombines TRBV19 with TRBJ1-2; 12 bases match TRBD1. The CDR3 consists of 14 residues. Trimming removed 7 bases from V and 4 bases from J; junction bases left unmatched: 4. In germline, CDR1 is LNHDA, CDR2 SQIVND (reference sequence). Here the CDR3 DNA reads TGTGCCAGTAATTTGGGACAGGGGGCCTATGGCTACACCTTC. Translating gives CASNLGQGAYGYTF.

This sequence joins TRBV6-6 and TRBJ2-2; possibly TRBD2 for D (6 bases). This CDR3 is built from 15 residues. Germline lookup yields CDR1 MNHNY and CDR2 SVGAGI (reference sequence). Trimming removed 2 bases at V and 5 bases at J, with 12 bases between. CDR3: CASSYLGSWTGELFF. CDR3 DNA: TGTGCCAGCAGTTACCTCGGGAGTTGGACCGGGGAGCTGTTTTTT.

On this clone itself: One end of the junction does not line up with germline, which may come from a read error. The V call is TRBV28, the J call TRBJ2-3; TRBD2 aligns across 10 bases. The germline V gene has CDR1 MDHEN and CDR2 SYDVKM. CDR3 length: 16 amino acids. The CDR3: CASTKGSSGSRDTQYF. CDR3 bases: TGTGCCAGCACTAAGGGCTCTAGCGGGAGCAGAGATACGCAGTATTTT.

V gene TRBV7-2 combines with J gene TRBJ1-2, with 8 nucleotides matching TRBD1. V dropped 5 bases and J dropped 6; count of bases not matched to a gene: 8. The germline V gene has CDR1 SGHTA and CDR2 FQGNSA. This CDR3 spans 14 amino acids. This chain's CDR3 is CASSPLTGEDGYTF. In nucleotides, the CDR3 is TGTGCCAGCAGCCCGCTGACAGGGGAGGATGGCTACACCTTC. Supplemented by reference TRBV7-2 and TRBJ1-2, the full variable domain reads GAGVSQSPSNKVTEKGKDVELRCDPISGHTALYWYRQSLGQGLEFLIYFQGNSAPDKSGLPSDRFSAERTGGSVSTLTIQRTQQEDSAVYLCASSPLTGEDGYTFGSGTRLTVV.

The chain has TRBV24-1 and TRBJ2-1; 9 positions agree with TRBD2. The V gene's germline CDR1 is KGHDR and CDR2 SFDVKD. This CDR3 is 16 amino acids long. J lost 0 bases, V lost 1 base, and 0 bases had no gene match. For the CDR3, the DNA is TGTGCCACCAGTGATTTTAGCGGGGGCTCCTACAATGAGCAGTTCTTC. It yields the protein CATSDFSGGSYNEQFF.

The chain carries TRBV5-1 and TRBJ2-2; D is uncertain. CDR1 SGHRS and CDR2 YFSETQ come from the germline V gene. Trimming removed 2 bases from V and 5 bases from J, with 7 bases in between. CDR3 length: 13 amino acids. The CDR3 region is CASSFFLTGELFF. DNA of the CDR3: TGCGCCAGCAGCTTTTTTCTGACCGGGGAGCTGTTTTTT. The full variable domain, with the rest looked up from reference TRBV5-1 and TRBJ2-2, is KAGVTQTPRYLIKTRGQQVTLSCSPISGHRSVSWYQQTPGQGLQFLFEYFSETQRNKGNFPGRFSGRQFSNSRSEMNVSTLELGDSALYLCASSFFLTGELFFGEGSRLTVL.

The CDR3 loop is CASSTVQGAWGNQPQHF. CDR3 nucleotide sequence: TGTGCCAGTAGTACCGTACAGGGGGCGTGGGGGAATCAGCCCCAGCATTTT. The genes are TRBV19 and TRBJ1-5; 9 nucleotides match TRBD1. After removal of 4 bases from V and 4 bases from J, the junction contained 11 bases not matched to a gene. Germline V gene lookup returns CDR1 LNHDA and CDR2 SQIVND (reference sequence). This CDR3 is built from 17 residues.

This clone came up a few times. This rearrangement joins TRBV4-1 to TRBJ1-5, with a weak D call TRBD1 (6 bases). There are 14 residues in the CDR3. Germline CDR1 MGHRA, CDR2 YSYEKL. Trimming left V 0 bases short and J 6 bases short, with 9 bases between. The CDR3 DNA sequence: TGCGCCAGCAGCCAAGAGGGGGCCGGTCAGCCCCAGCATTTT. This sequence encodes CASSQEGAGQPQHF.

The chain joins TRBV7-8 to TRBJ2-3; D possibly corresponds to TRBD1 (5 bases). CDR3 size: 13 residues. Germline CDR1 and CDR2: SGHVS and FQNEAQ. Trimming left V 5 bases short and J 4 bases short, with 10 bases between. DNA for the CDR3: TGTGCCAGCAGCGGCAGACAGTCAGATACGCAGTATTTT. Its translation is CASSGRQSDTQYF.

This chain connects TRBV6-1 to TRBJ2-7, with a weak D call TRBD1 (6 bases). Germline-derived CDR1 and CDR2 are MNHNS and SASEGT. V lost 3 bases and J 6 bases, leaving 18 bases between the germline ends. The CDR3 runs to 15 residues. The DNA for the CDR3 is TGTGCCAGCAGTGATCAAGTATACAGGGAAGGCGAGCAGTACTTC. Protein sequence: CASSDQVYREGEQYF.

The V gene is TRBV30, the J gene TRBJ2-7; TRBD2 aligns across 7 bases. This CDR3 is 14 amino acids long. Trimming cost V 3 bases and J 0 bases; bases outside gene matches: 5. From germline, CDR1 is GTSNPN and CDR2 SVGIG (reference sequence). The CDR3 DNA follows: TGTGCCTGGAGGGCCGGGACTAACTCCTACGAGCAGTACTTC. Translating gives CAWRAGTNSYEQYF.

This chain links TRBV11-3 with TRBJ2-5; D ambiguous. Germline V CDR1 and CDR2: SGHNT, YENEEA. Trimming stripped 2 bases from V and 5 bases from J, with 9 bases between. The CDR3 totals 13 residues. The CDR3 sequence is CASSLPRVETQYF. CDR3 sequence (DNA): TGTGCCAGCAGCTTACCTAGAGTTGAGACCCAGTACTTC.